These 8 T cell receptor beta chains came from one sample sequenced in a study of blood T cell repertoires in COVID-19. Clones were read by immunoSEQ multiplex PCR, and TCRdb kept only the in-frame ones, dropping some. The sample lists 150,000 to 200,000 clones; 80% to 85% were seen once. Specimen: peripheral blood. The receptors stem from a woman aged 70-85 years with COVID-19, enrolled during active disease.

The V call is TRBV2, the J call TRBJ2-7; tentative D call: TRBD2 (5 bases). V lost 6 bases and J lost 5, with 11 bases in between. There are 12 residues in the CDR3. The V gene's germline CDR1 is SNHLY and CDR2 FYNNEI. The CDR3 loop reads CASRDSGNEQYV. CDR3 nucleotide sequence: TGTGCCAGCAGGGACTCGGGAAACGAGCAGTACGTC.

The chain couples TRBV20-1 to TRBJ2-5; 10 nucleotides agree with TRBD2. V lost 3 bases and J lost 4; bases outside the gene matches: 11. Germline-derived CDR1 and CDR2 are DFQATT and SNEGSKA (reference sequence). The CDR3 loop spans 16 amino acids. CDR3 DNA: TGCAGTGCTAGTTTCCCGAGCGGGAGGGTCCGAGAGACCCAGTACTTC. Translation: CSASFPSGRVRETQYF.

This clone has just a few counts. The chain couples TRBV7-9 to TRBJ2-7; 10 nucleotides match TRBD2. After removal of 10 bases from V and 4 bases from J, the junction contained 10 bases not matched to a gene. The CDR3 has 14 amino acids. Germline loops: CDR1 SEHNR, CDR2 FQNEAQ (reference sequence). The CDR3 spells CAIKSGTSEYEQYF. The DNA of the CDR3 is TGTGCCATTAAATCAGGGACTAGCGAATACGAGCAGTACTTC.

V and J are TRBV9 and TRBJ2-2; D gene ambiguous. This CDR3 has 14 amino acids. Germline CDR1 reads SGDLS; CDR2 reads YYNGEE. Trimming stripped 0 bases from V and 1 base from J, with 4 bases between. The CDR3 loop is CASSVVQNTGELFF. CDR3 DNA sequence: TGTGCCAGCAGCGTAGTTCAGAACACCGGGGAGCTGTTTTTT.

The chain is built from TRBV7-8 and TRBJ1-2; D might be TRBD1 (5 bases). The CDR3 has 15 residues. Germline CDR1 is SGHVS and CDR2 is FQNEAQ. Trimming took off 5 bases at V and 5 bases at J, with 18 bases between the two ends. The CDR3 coding sequence is TGTGCCAGCAGCGCCTCGGGGTTGGGGGGTTATGGCTACACCTTC. The encoded protein is CASSASGLGGYGYTF.

This sequence joins TRBV6-5 and TRBJ2-5, with 10 bases lining up with TRBD2. Germline CDR1 is MNHEY and CDR2 is SVGAGI. Trimming took 10 bases from V and 5 from J; bases not matched to a gene: 7. CDR3 size: 13 residues. CDR3 in DNA: TGTGCCACAAGCGGGAGGGGGGAGGAGACCCAGTACTTC. Its translation is CATSGRGEETQYF.

The chain is built from TRBV5-6 and TRBJ1-3, with TRBD1 matching 7 bases. Looked up from germline, CDR1 is SGHDT and CDR2 is YYEEEE. The J segment lost 3 bases and the V segment lost 3 bases, leaving 6 bases of the junction unmatched. The CDR3 is 15 amino acids. The CDR3 loop reads CASSSGQQYGNTIYF. CDR3 nucleotide sequence: TGTGCCAGCAGCTCGGGACAGCAATATGGAAACACCATATATTTT. Complete variable domain (other parts from reference TRBV5-6 and TRBJ1-3): DAGVTQSPTHLIKTRGQQVTLRCSPKSGHDTVSWYQQALGQGPQFIFQYYEEEERQRGNFPDRFSGHQFPNYSSELNVNALLLGDSALYLCASSSGQQYGNTIYFGEGSWLTVV.

This clone appeared a single time. This chain connects TRBV28 to TRBJ1-2, with D possibly matching TRBD1 (5 bases). Germline lookup yields CDR1 MDHEN and CDR2 SYDVKM. The CDR3 spans 12 residues. The ends were cut back, 6 bases at V and 7 bases at J, with 12 bases in the middle. The CDR3 region has the DNA TGTGCCAGCAGGTCTACAGGTGTTGGCTACACCTTC. Amino acid sequence: CASRSTGVGYTF.